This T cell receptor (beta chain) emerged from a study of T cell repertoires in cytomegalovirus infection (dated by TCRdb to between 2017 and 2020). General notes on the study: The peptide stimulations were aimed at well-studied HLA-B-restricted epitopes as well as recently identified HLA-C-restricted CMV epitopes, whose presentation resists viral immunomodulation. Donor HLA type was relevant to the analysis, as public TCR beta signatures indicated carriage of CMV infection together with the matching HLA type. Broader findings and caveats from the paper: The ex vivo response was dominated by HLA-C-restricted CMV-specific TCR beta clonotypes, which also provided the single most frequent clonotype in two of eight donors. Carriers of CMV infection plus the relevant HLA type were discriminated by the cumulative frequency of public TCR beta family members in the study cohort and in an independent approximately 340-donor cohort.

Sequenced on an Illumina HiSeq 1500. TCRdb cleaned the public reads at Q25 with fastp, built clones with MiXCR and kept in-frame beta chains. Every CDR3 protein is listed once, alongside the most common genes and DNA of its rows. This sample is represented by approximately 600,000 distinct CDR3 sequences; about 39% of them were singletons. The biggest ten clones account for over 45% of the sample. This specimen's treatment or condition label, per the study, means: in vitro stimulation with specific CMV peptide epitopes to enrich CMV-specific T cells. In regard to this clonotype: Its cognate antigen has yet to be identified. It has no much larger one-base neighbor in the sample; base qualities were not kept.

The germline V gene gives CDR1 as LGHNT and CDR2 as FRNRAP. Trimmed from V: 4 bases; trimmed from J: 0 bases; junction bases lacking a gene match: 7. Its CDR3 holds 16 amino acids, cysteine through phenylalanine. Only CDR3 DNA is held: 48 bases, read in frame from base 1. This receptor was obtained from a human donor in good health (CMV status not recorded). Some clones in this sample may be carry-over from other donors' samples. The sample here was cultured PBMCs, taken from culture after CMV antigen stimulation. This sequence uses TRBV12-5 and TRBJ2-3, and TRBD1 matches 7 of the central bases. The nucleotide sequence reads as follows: TGTGCTAGTGGTTGGGGACAGCAGTCTAGCACAGATACGCAGTATTTT. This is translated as CASGWGQQSSTDTQYF. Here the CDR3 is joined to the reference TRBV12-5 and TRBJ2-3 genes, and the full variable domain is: DARVTQTPRHKVTEMGQEVTMRCQPILGHNTVFWYRQTMMQGLELLAYFRNRAPLDDSGMPKDRFSAEMPDATLATLKIQPSEPRDSAVYFCASGWGQQSSTDTQYFGPGTRLTVL.